A selection of T cell receptor beta chains follows, all from one sample in a study of shared clonotypes between healthy human individuals. Produced via immunoSEQ multiplex PCR; TCRdb's table is partial and in-frame only. Found here are around 1,900,000 clones, just over 90% of them singletons; the top ten hold under 2%. Input material: naive CD8+ T cells from PBMCs. Source of these receptors: a young man in good health. Some clones in this sample may be carry-over from other donors' samples. Both conserved end residues are part of each CDR3.

v_call | cdr3_aa
TRBV7-6 | CASSLAPGTSGSWNTGELFF
TRBV5-5 | CASSLMTAYEQYF
TRBV7-8 | CASSATQLAGGRDNEQFF
TRBV10-3 | CAISESRTSVYNEQFF
TRBV11-2 | CASRTGTYGYTF
TRBV29-1 | CSVRQGMNTEAFF
TRBV7-8 | CASSERTAQGGYTF
TRBV6-1 | CATRSAYDYGYTF
TRBV19 | CASQKLGPAYGYTF
TRBV5-8 | CASSPGGAYGYTF
TRBV4-1 | CASSPGRQETQYF
TRBV7-9 | CASSLGTGAGYNEQFF
TRBV29-1 | CSVAVRYEQYF
TRBV7-2 | CASSSINSYEQYF
TRBV27 | CASRDRGLPGANVLTF
TRBV5-8 | CASTKNRGMNTEAFF
TRBV6-5 | CASKQTRNTEAFF
TRBV19 | CASSMDSEGRGGETQYF
TRBV7-9 | CARQQWPDNEQFF
TRBV19 | CASSPLDLGETQYF
TRBV27 | CASSLRAGGLAYEQYF
TRBV15 | CATSRDLSNQPQHF
TRBV5-6 | CASSIASGRIHNEQFF
TRBV6-6 | CASSLSGPSYNEQFF
TRBV15 | CATSDRDIAYEQYF